These 19 T cell receptor beta chains were sequenced from one sample in a study of identical twins. TCRdb recomputed calls from the 5' RACE reads with MiXCR, one row per CDR3 protein. The sample holds a few hundred thousand distinct CDR3 sequences, roughly 9.5% seen once. These same records also appear under a second study, on yellow fever vaccine responses in identical twins.

The sample was PBMCs. Source of these receptors: a woman aged 18-29 years in good health.

The rearrangement joins TRBV12-3 or TRBV12-4 to TRBJ1-4, with D maybe TRBD1 (6 bases). V was cut by 8 bases and J by 6 bases, with 16 bases left in between. The CDR3 consists of 14 residues. The CDR3: CASCYGTPYEKLFF. CDR3 DNA sequence: TGTGCCAGCTGCTACGGGACACCATATGAAAAACTGTTTTTT.

This clonotype was observed at least ten times. This chain links TRBV19 with TRBJ1-2, with D possibly TRBD1 on 5 matching bases. CDR1 is LNHDA and CDR2 is SQIVND in the germline V gene (reference sequence). V was pared by 7 bases and J by 1 base, with 19 bases between. This CDR3 comprises 16 residues. The CDR3: CASKGRDDFLNYGYTF. The DNA for the CDR3 is TGTGCCAGTAAGGGCAGGGACGACTTTCTTAACTATGGCTACACCTTC.

This clonotype was seen at least ten times. The V gene is TRBV6-1, the J gene TRBJ2-3; no clear D gene. The V gene lost 6 bases and the J gene lost 0 bases, with 13 bases spanning the gap. This CDR3 region has 15 residues. CDR1 is MNHNS, CDR2 SASEGT, per germline. The chain's CDR3 is CASRRPGLSTDTQYF. In DNA, the CDR3 is TGTGCCAGCAGACGCCCTGGGCTAAGCACAGATACGCAGTATTTT.

The chain couples TRBV4-2 to TRBJ1-4, with D unresolved. V lost 1 base and J lost 1, with 4 bases in between. CDR3 length equals 14 residues. Germline CDR1 LGHNA, CDR2 YNFKEQ. CDR3 coding DNA: TGTGCCAGCAGCCAAGTAGGAACTAATGAAAAACTGTTTTTT. It translates to CASSQVGTNEKLFF.

The rearrangement uses TRBV20-1 and TRBJ2-7, with 10 bases matching TRBD2. Unmatched junction bases numbered 8, after V lost 3 bases and J lost 3 bases. The germline CDR1 and CDR2 sequences are DFQATT and SNEGSKA (reference sequence). This CDR3 comprises 15 residues. The CDR3 bases are TGCAGTGCTAGGTGGACTAGCGGTCCTTACTACGAGCAGTACTTC. Amino acids: CSARWTSGPYYEQYF.

The sample holds a few counts of this clonotype. The germline gene is not matched at one end of the junction; a read error may be the cause. The genes are TRBV12-3 or TRBV12-4 and TRBJ2-5; 12 nucleotides line up with TRBD2. The CDR3 is made up of 19 amino acids. CDR3 region: CAISLRFRGLAGTQETQYF. The CDR3 bases are TGTGCCATCAGTTTAAGGTTCCGAGGACTAGCGGGGACCCAAGAGACCCAGTACTTC.

This clonotype was detected only a few times. V gene TRBV28 combines with J gene TRBJ2-4; D is unclear. Germline CDR1 MDHEN, CDR2 SYDVKM. CDR3 length equals 14 residues. With 5 bases removed from V and 0 bases from J, the gap between germline ends came to 8 bases. CDR3 residues: CASSLRQAKNIQYF. The DNA of the CDR3 is TGTGCCAGCAGTCTTCGGCAAGCCAAAAACATTCAGTACTTC. Filled out from reference TRBV28 and TRBJ2-4, the complete variable domain reads DVKVTQSSRYLVKRTGEKVFLECVQDMDHENMFWYRQDPGLGLRLIYFSYDVKMKEKGDIPEGYSVSREKKERFSLILESASTNQTSMYLCASSLRQAKNIQYFGAGTRLSVL.

This clonotype was counted a few times. The chain links TRBV6-1 to TRBJ1-4, with TRBD1 matching 7 bases. The V segment lost 6 bases and the J segment 1 base; nucleotides outside the gene matches: 8. This CDR3 has 16 residues. Germline V gene data show CDR1 as MNHNS and CDR2 as SASEGT. For the CDR3, the DNA is TGTGCCAGCAGGCCAGCGCAGGGGGGAACTAATGAAAAACTGTTTTTT. Its translation is CASRPAQGGTNEKLFF.

The V gene is TRBV30, the J gene TRBJ2-1; D is tentatively TRBD1 or TRBD2 (5 bases each). CDR1 is GTSNPN and CDR2 is SVGIG in the germline V gene (reference sequence). V was trimmed by 8 bases and J by 7 bases, leaving 18 bases between them. This CDR3 contains 13 residues. CDR3 loop: CARGMAGSNEQFF. The CDR3 bases are TGTGCCCGAGGGATGGCAGGGAGTAATGAGCAGTTCTTC.

This clonotype was counted only a few times. The chain is built from TRBV7-9 and TRBJ2-2, with a possible D match to TRBD1 (6 bases). The CDR3 consists of 13 residues. Trimming pared 4 bases from V and 7 bases from J, leaving 10 bases between. Germline V gene data show CDR1 as SEHNR and CDR2 as FQNEAQ (reference sequence). CDR3 amino acids: CASSSQGFGELFF. The CDR3 DNA reads TGTGCCAGCAGCTCACAGGGATTCGGGGAGCTGTTTTTT. Full variable domain (missing parts from reference TRBV7-9 and TRBJ2-2): DTGVSQNPRHKITKRGQNVTFRCDPISEHNRLYWYRQTLGQGPEFLTYFQNEAQLEKSRLLSDRFSAERPKGSFSTLEIQRTEQGDSAMYLCASSSQGFGELFFGEGSRLTVL.

This clonotype was recorded at least ten times. The chain has TRBV6-2 or TRBV6-3 and TRBJ2-2; D is unclear. V was trimmed by 6 bases and J by 0 bases, leaving 5 bases between them. The length of the CDR3 is 13 residues. CDR1 and CDR2 from the germline V gene are MNHEY and SVGEGT. As DNA, the CDR3 is TGTGCCAGCAGCGAGGCGAACACCGGGGAGCTGTTTTTT. Translating it yields CASSEANTGELFF.

Written as DNA, the CDR3 is TGTGCCAGCAGTGTCCAGGGCGTCACCGGGGAGCTGTTTTTT. This gives the protein CASSVQGVTGELFF. This chain joins TRBV6-1 and TRBJ2-2; TRBD1 is a possible D gene (5 bases). V was trimmed by 4 bases and J by 4 bases, leaving 10 bases between them. The CDR3 length is 14 residues. The germline V gene has CDR1 MNHNS and CDR2 SASEGT.

V gene TRBV7-6 combines with J gene TRBJ2-3; TRBD2 matches 10 bases. This CDR3 has 17 residues. The V segment lost 5 bases and the J segment 0 bases; nucleotides outside the gene matches: 8. CDR1 and CDR2 (germline): SGHVS, FNYEAQ. CDR3 nucleotide sequence: TGTGCCAGCAGCAATAGCGGGAGGACCCTTAGCACAGATACGCAGTATTTT. Residues: CASSNSGRTLSTDTQYF.

This clonotype was found many times. V is TRBV6-5 and J is TRBJ1-1; perhaps TRBD1 as D (5 bases). The germline CDR1 and CDR2 sequences are MNHEY and SVGAGI. The CDR3 totals 11 residues. V lost 8 bases and J 5 bases, leaving 9 bases between the germline ends. CDR3 nucleotides: TGTGCCAGCGTTAAGGGGACTGAAGCTTTCTTT. This codes for CASVKGTEAFF.

This clonotype was seen ten or more times. J is TRBJ1-1 and V is TRBV10-3, with 9 positions matching TRBD1. There are 16 residues in the CDR3. Germline CDR1 reads ENHRY; CDR2 reads SYGVKD. V dropped 4 bases and J dropped 1; count of bases not matched to a gene: 7. The CDR3 sequence is CAISAAGTGTNTEAFF. CDR3 DNA: TGTGCCATCAGTGCAGCCGGGACAGGGACGAACACTGAAGCTTTCTTT.

This clonotype has ten or more counts. The rearrangement joins TRBV20-1 to TRBJ2-1; 10 positions match TRBD1. The V segment lost 3 bases and the J segment 8 bases; nucleotides outside the gene matches: 10. Germline-derived CDR1 and CDR2 are DFQATT and SNEGSKA (reference sequence). There are 15 residues in the CDR3. The CDR3 loop reads CSASLGQGNLDEQFF. DNA of the CDR3: TGCAGTGCTAGTTTGGGACAGGGGAACTTGGATGAGCAGTTCTTC.

This clonotype has only a few counts. This chain connects TRBV27 to TRBJ2-5; 10 bases map to TRBD2. Germline loops: CDR1 MNHEY, CDR2 SMNVEV (reference sequence). V was pared by 6 bases and J by 5 bases, with 9 bases of the junction left unmatched. This CDR3 has 15 residues. The CDR3 DNA follows: TGTGCCAGCAGCTCCGGGACTAGCGTCCTCGAGACCCAGTACTTC. Its protein product is CASSSGTSVLETQYF.

This clonotype was detected many times. The chain carries TRBV27 and TRBJ1-2; D is possibly TRBD1 (6 bases). Per germline, CDR1 MNHEY and CDR2 SMNVEV (reference sequence). The length of the CDR3 is 16 residues. V was pared by 2 bases and J by 7 bases, with 20 bases between. CDR3 in DNA: TGTGCCAGCAGTTTAAAAGGTCGCGGAGGGGGTTTTGGCTACACCTTC. Translating it yields CASSLKGRGGGFGYTF.

This chain connects TRBV12-3 or TRBV12-4 to TRBJ1-2, with a tentative D call TRBD1 (6 bases). CDR3 length: 12 amino acids. The V end lost 2 bases, the J end lost 8 bases, and 9 bases lay between the germline ends. CDR3 in DNA: TGTGCCAGCAGTTTATCGGGGGCGGGCTACACCTTC. Protein sequence: CASSLSGAGYTF.